The 3 T cell receptor beta chains listed next were all sequenced from one sample in a study of cytotoxic CD8 clonotypes in ibrutinib-treated CLL. The table came from immunoSEQ multiplex PCR; TCRdb's copy has only in-frame clones and leaves some out. The table includes tens of thousands of clones, approximately 87% detected once. The material sequenced was PBMCs, taken after 24 months of ibrutinib treatment. The receptor source for this set is a human donor with chronic lymphocytic leukemia.

The chain couples TRBV5-1 to TRBJ2-3; a weak D match, TRBD2 (8 bases). Germline V gene lookup returns CDR1 SGHRS and CDR2 YFSETQ. V was clipped by 4 bases and J by 4 bases, with 19 bases between them. This CDR3 contains 16 residues. DNA for the CDR3: TGCGCCAGCAGCCGGGACAGCGGGGGAAGCGCAGATACGCAGTATTTT. Translated, it gives CASSRDSGGSADTQYF.

The chain uses TRBV7-8 and TRBJ1-2, with a tentative D call TRBD1 (6 bases). CDR3 length: 17 amino acids. Trimming stripped 1 base from V and 7 bases from J, with 22 bases between. CDR1 is SGHVS and CDR2 is FQNEAQ in the germline V gene. The CDR3 DNA reads as TGTGCCAGCAGCTTAGGAGGAGCGGGTACAGGGATGGGTGGCTACACCTTC. Translation: CASSLGGAGTGMGGYTF. The full variable domain, with the rest looked up from reference TRBV7-8 and TRBJ1-2, is GAGVSQSPRYKVAKRGQDVALRCDPISGHVSLFWYQQALGQGPEFLTYFQNEAQLDKSGLPSDRFFAERPEGSVSTLKIQRTQQEDSAVYLCASSLGGAGTGMGGYTFGSGTRLTVV.

The chain recombines TRBV6-5 with TRBJ2-2, with 8 bases matching TRBD1. The trim removed 7 bases at V and 7 bases at J, leaving 8 bases unmatched. Germline values: CDR1 MNHEY, CDR2 SVGAGI. The CDR3 covers 14 residues. CDR3 in DNA: TGTGCCAGCACCCCGACAGGGGTGGACGGGGAGCTGTTTTTT. It codes for CASTPTGVDGELFF.